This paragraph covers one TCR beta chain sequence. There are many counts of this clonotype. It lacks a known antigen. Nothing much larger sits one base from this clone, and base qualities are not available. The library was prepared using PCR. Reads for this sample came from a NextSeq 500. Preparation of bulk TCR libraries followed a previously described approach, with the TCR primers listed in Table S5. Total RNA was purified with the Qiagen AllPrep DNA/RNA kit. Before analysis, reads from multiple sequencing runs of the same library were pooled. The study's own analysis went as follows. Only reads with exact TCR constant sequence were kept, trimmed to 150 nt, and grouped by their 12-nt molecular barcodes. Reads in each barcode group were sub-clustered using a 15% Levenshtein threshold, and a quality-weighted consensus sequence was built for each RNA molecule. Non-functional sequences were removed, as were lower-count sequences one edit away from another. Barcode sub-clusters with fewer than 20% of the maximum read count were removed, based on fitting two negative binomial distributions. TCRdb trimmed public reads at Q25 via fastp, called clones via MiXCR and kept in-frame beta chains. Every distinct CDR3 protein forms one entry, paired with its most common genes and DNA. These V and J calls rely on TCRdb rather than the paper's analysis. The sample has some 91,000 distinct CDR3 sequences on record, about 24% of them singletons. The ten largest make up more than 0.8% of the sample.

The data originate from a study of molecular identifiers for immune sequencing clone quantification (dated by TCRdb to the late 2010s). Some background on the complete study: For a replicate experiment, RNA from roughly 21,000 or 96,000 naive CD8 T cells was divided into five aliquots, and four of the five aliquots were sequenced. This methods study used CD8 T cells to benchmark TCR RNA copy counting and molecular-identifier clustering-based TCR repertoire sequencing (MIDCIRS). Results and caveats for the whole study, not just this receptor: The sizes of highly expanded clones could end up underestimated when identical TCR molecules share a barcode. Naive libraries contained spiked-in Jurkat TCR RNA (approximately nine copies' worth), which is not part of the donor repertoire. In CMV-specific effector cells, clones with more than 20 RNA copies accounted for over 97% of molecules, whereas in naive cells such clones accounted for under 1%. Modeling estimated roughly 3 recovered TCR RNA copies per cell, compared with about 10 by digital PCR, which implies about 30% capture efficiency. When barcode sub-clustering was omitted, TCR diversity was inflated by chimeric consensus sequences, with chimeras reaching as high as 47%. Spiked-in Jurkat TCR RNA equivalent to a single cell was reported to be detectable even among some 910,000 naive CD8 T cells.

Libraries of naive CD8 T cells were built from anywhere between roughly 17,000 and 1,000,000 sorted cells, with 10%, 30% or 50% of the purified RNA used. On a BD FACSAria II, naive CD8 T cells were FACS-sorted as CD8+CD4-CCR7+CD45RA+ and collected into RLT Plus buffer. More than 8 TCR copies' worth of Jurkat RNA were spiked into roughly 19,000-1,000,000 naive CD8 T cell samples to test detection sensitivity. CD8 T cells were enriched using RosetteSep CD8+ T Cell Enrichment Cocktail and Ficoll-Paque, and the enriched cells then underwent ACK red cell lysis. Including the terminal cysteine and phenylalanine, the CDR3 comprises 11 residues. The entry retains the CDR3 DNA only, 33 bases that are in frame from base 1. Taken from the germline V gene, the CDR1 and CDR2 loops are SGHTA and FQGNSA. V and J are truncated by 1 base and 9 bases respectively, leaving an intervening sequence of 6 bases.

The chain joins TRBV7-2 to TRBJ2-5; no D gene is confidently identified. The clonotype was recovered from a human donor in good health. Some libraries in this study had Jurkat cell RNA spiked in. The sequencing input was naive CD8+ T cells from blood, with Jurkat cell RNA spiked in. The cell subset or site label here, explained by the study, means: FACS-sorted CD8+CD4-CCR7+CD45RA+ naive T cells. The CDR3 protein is CASSLGPAQYF. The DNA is TGTGCCAGCAGCTTAGGACCGGCCCAGTACTTC.